Listed below are T cell receptor beta chains from one sample, sequenced in a study of CXCR3-negative and CXCR3-positive naive CD8 T cells. Reprocessing the 5' RACE reads, TCRdb reports a single entry for every CDR3 protein and omits DNA. This table lists over 70,000 distinct CDR3 sequences. The sample consisted of naive CXCR3+ CD8+ T cells from blood. The receptors stem from a human donor in good health. Some clones in this sample may be carry-over from other donors' samples. Each CDR3 is given with its conserved first and last residue.

j_call	v_call	cdr3_aa
TRBJ1-4	TRBV15	CATSDNPANLNEKLFF
TRBJ1-2	TRBV10-3	CAISESVSYGYTF
TRBJ1-2	TRBV28	CASRPRALANYGYTF
TRBJ1-2	TRBV15	CATSNSYGSRNYGYTF
TRBJ2-7	TRBV29-1	CSVDDGAYEQYF
TRBJ2-3	TRBV2	CASSEWEGADTQYF
TRBJ2-1	TRBV7-2	CASGPGLAYVGEQFF
TRBJ1-1	TRBV20-1	CSARQGLGTEAFF
TRBJ2-1	TRBV28	CASTRGLYNEQFF
TRBJ1-1	TRBV7-8	CASSPHREGAFF
TRBJ1-1	TRBV28	CASSLYWGTVGTEAFF
TRBJ2-5	TRBV7-9	CASSSGTSGGETQYF
TRBJ2-2	TRBV29-1	CSVEERRGTGTNTGELFF
TRBJ2-1	TRBV7-6	CASSPEGTGESAYNEQFF
TRBJ2-3	TRBV29-1	CSVDASGGLGTDTQYF
TRBJ2-1	TRBV7-9	CASSPPGGGTGEQFF
TRBJ2-2	TRBV5-1	CASSLTWAGELFF
TRBJ2-1	TRBV12-3/TRBV12-4	CASTSDSYNEQFF
TRBJ2-7	TRBV20-1	CSATDQTGDSYEQYF
TRBJ2-1	TRBV7-3	CASSLMGGAYNEQFF
TRBJ2-1	TRBV28	CASSFHRAYYNEQFF
TRBJ1-2	TRBV29-1	CSVEDWTGNYGYTF
TRBJ2-1	TRBV7-8	CASSSTGTSGAPVDEQFF
TRBJ2-7	TRBV5-4	CASSLHGSHYEQYF
TRBJ1-2	TRBV2	CASSETDRAGYTF
TRBJ2-1	TRBV12-3/TRBV12-4	CASSSGIEYNEQSF
TRBJ1-1	TRBV7-9	CASKASWDTHTEAFF
TRBJ2-2	TRBV7-2	CASSLARYITNTGELFF
TRBJ2-4	TRBV14	CASSRGDIQYF
TRBJ1-2	TRBV7-2	CASSFIGQINYGYTF
TRBJ2-7	TRBV4-3	CASSQGPSGQPSYEQYF
TRBJ2-4	TRBV29-1	CSVVGGGTKNIQYF
TRBJ2-1	TRBV6-2/TRBV6-3	CASRLPGGNEQFF
TRBJ2-1	TRBV10-3	CAISDQGRGEQFF
TRBJ1-6	TRBV10-1	CASSEGQGASPLHF
TRBJ2-7	TRBV7-8	CASSSTGTRDEQYF
TRBJ1-5	TRBV12-3/TRBV12-4	CASSLEGWQPQHF
TRBJ2-7	TRBV4-1	CASSQVETGRYEQYF